These T cell receptor beta chains were read from a single sample in a study of blood T cell repertoires in COVID-19. Clones were read by immunoSEQ multiplex PCR, and TCRdb kept only the in-frame ones, dropping some. The data contain a few hundred thousand clones, around 89% of them singletons. The sample comprised PBMCs or T cells enriched from blood (not recorded which). The receptors come from a man aged 25 to 40 who had recovered from COVID-19. The CDR3 runs from the conserved cysteine through the conserved F or W.

len	j_gene	v_gene	CDR3aa
14	TRBJ2-7	TRBV30	CAWSVVAGGLEQYF
15	TRBJ2-3	TRBV6-5	CATHTAQGITDTQYF
17	TRBJ2-7	TRBV7-3	CASSKTRVTGVSYEQYF
14	TRBJ2-1	TRBV10-2	CASSSGQSYNEQFF
14	TRBJ2-2	TRBV2	CASGPGALTGELFF
15	TRBJ1-5	TRBV13	CASSRTGASNQPQHF
14	TRBJ2-1	TRBV29-1	CSVGSGSSYNEQFF
12	TRBJ2-5	TRBV12-3/TRBV12-4	CASGGTSETQYF
15	TRBJ1-2	TRBV5-1	CASSLNPGKDYGYTF
15	TRBJ2-7	TRBV6-5	CASRTRFGLGYEQYF
14	TRBJ2-7	TRBV29-1	CSVEGLAGSYEQYF
13	TRBJ2-5	TRBV9	CASSPQAQETQYF
13	TRBJ1-1	TRBV6-5	CASSQDTNTEAFF
13	TRBJ1-4	TRBV6-5	CASKAGGSEKLFF
15	TRBJ2-1	TRBV6-5	CATVRPGRSYNEQFF
16	TRBJ2-7	TRBV27	CASSLGPGTGTYEQYF
14	TRBJ2-2	TRBV10-3	CAIRPASGTGELFF
13	TRBJ2-7	TRBV12-5	CASGPDSVYEQYF
16	TRBJ2-7	TRBV5-1	CASSPMGTGTSYEQYF
14	TRBJ1-2	TRBV19	CASSIGRNDYGYTF
15	TRBJ2-1	TRBV28	CASSSTGTGYNEQFF
15	TRBJ1-6	TRBV12-5	CASGRGETVNSPLHF
13	TRBJ2-1	TRBV10-2	CASQAGAYNEQFF
15	TRBJ1-6	TRBV11-2	CASSRAGTGGSPLHF
15	TRBJ2-4	TRBV28	CASSPGAIAKNIQYF
13	TRBJ2-7	TRBV19	CASKRDLDGEQYF
13	TRBJ2-7	TRBV10-2	CASRQGLFYEQYF
13	TRBJ2-2	TRBV11-3	CASSSLRGGELFF
13	TRBJ2-3	TRBV19	CASSTVRRDTQYF
12	TRBJ2-7	TRBV27	CASRQGNYEQYF
13	TRBJ2-7	TRBV28	CASAGAPTYEQYF
13	TRBJ2-2	TRBV27	CASSFFLTGELFF
16	TRBJ2-1	TRBV3-1/TRBV3-2	CASSSVPGGAHNEQFF
12	TRBJ2-3	TRBV2	CASSEAGEDQYF
13	TRBJ1-2	TRBV4-1	CASSQGPVRGYTF
10	TRBJ2-7	TRBV2	CASSRDRGNF
17	TRBJ2-7	TRBV15	CATSRALAGLSSYEQYF
14	TRBJ2-5	TRBV29-1	CSARDIAGGETQYF
15	TRBJ1-4	TRBV10-2	CASRDRGKVGEKLFF
16	TRBJ1-5	TRBV28	CASTPPGTAALGPQHF
14	TRBJ1-2	TRBV30	CAWSATGATAGYTF
15	TRBJ2-2	TRBV29-1	CSVEGLAMNTGELFF
16	TRBJ1-1	TRBV3-1/TRBV3-2	CASDNAAGTQNTEAFF
16	TRBJ1-3	TRBV13	CASSNNRESSGNTIYF
15	TRBJ2-7	TRBV3-1/TRBV3-2	CASSRGQGGSYEQYF
14	TRBJ1-1	TRBV30	CAWNLGAVNTEAFF
13	TRBJ1-2	TRBV11-2	CASSFGQATGYTF
17	TRBJ2-1	TRBV5-1	CASKGLAGSSSYNEQFF
17	TRBJ1-5	TRBV30	CAWSRDRAGRGNQPQHF
12	TRBJ1-2	TRBV28	CASSSQGHGYTF
14	TRBJ2-7	TRBV15	CATSRGGTLYEQYF
11	TRBJ2-7	TRBV27	CASSSYYEQYF
13	TRBJ1-1	TRBV28	CASRRQINTEAFF
14	TRBJ2-7	TRBV4-1	CASSQEGAQDEQYF
15	TRBJ1-6	TRBV4-2	CASSQSETDYSPLHF
15	TRBJ1-3	TRBV19	CASSIMGVAGNTIYF